The clone carrying this T cell receptor (beta chain) appeared many times. The antigen is undetermined. This sample was taken from a study of glioma-infiltrating T cells. Overall study: Low-grade gliomas were grade II; glioblastomas were grade IV at initial diagnosis. Presurgical dexamethasone in glioma patients lasted six or fewer days. The study's findings and limits: Patients with low tissue-blood divergence carried a signature set of shared blood CDR3 motifs. Non-neoplastic patients had below-expected tissue-blood divergence, while all gliomas exceeded expectation.

The iRepertoire nested amplicon-rescue multiplex PCR amplified TCR alpha and beta CDR3s from RNA. TCRdb independently ran MiXCR on the multiplex PCR reads; one entry per CDR3 protein. This repertoire shows a few hundred thousand distinct CDR3 sequences, about 40% found once; its top ten account for more than 10%. The CDR3 loop spans 15 amino acids. Trimming pared 4 bases from V and 5 bases from J, leaving 17 bases between. Per the germline V gene, CDR1 is MNHEY and CDR2 is SMNVEV (reference sequence). This receptor was obtained from a human donor with low-grade glioma or glioblastoma, undergoing nonglioma brain surgery, or in good health (not recorded which). The V and J genes are TRBV27 and TRBJ1-1; D not certain. Source material: glioma tissue, nonneoplastic brain tissue, or PBMCs (not recorded which). The CDR3 DNA follows: TGTGCCAGCAGTTCCCTTGGAGGTTGGGATACTGAAGCTTTCTTT. Its translation: CASSSLGGWDTEAFF.